This T cell receptor (beta chain) was captured in a study of HIV-infected patients and healthy controls. Reverse transcription used around 500 ng RNA and constant-region primers for alpha and beta. Each of the alpha and beta chains got its own library through chain-specific third strand synthesis with indices. MiXCR, run by TCRdb on the 5' RACE reads, gives a single entry per CDR3 protein. Here the sample spans 17,000 or so distinct CDR3 sequences, 4.5% to 5.5% being singletons. No cell fractionation was done, so the repertoire covers all unsorted peripheral blood T cells. Two fifths of the ten uninfected healthy control donors were sampled twice, approximately 13 weeks apart. The RNA source was a roughly 2.5 ml peripheral blood draw. V lost 3 bases to trimming and J lost 4 bases, with 6 bases between them. In germline, CDR1 is LNHDA, CDR2 SQIVND (reference sequence). This CDR3 contains 13 residues.

Sequencing was done on a sample of blood. The receptor's source is an adult in good health. This rearrangement joins TRBV19 to TRBJ1-4, with D uncertain. The CDR3 region has the DNA TGTGCCAGTAGTATTACCGGTAATGAAAAACTGTTTTTT. This codes for CASSITGNEKLFF. Variable domain in full (rest from reference TRBV19 and TRBJ1-4): DGGITQSPKYLFRKEGQNVTLSCEQNLNHDAMYWYRQDPGQGLRLIYYSQIVNDFQKGDIAEGYSVSREKKESFPLTVTSAQKNPTAFYLCASSITGNEKLFFGSGTQLSVL.